This T cell receptor beta chain was recovered during a study of vaccination and CD4 T cells after COVID-19. Turning to the study itself: A median of 72 days (range 14 to 241) separated dose two from the taking of post-vaccine samples.

The treatment is: roughly ten-day PBMC culture with coronavirus spike peptide pools or control peptides (ViraFEST assay). Culture conditions combined 2 million to 2.5 million PBMCs per well with about 9 IU/ml IL-2 and about 9.8 ug/ml peptide pools. After culture for 10 to 11 days, isolation of CD4+ T cells was performed by negative selection. This clonotype appeared once. Its antigen is currently unknown. An end of the junction does not agree with germline; a read error may underlie this. Sequencing of DNA taken from cultured CD4+ T cells relied on the Oncomine TCR Beta short-read assay. Researchers extracted genomic DNA from CD4+ T cells that had been cultured. TCRdb analysed the PCR reads with MiXCR anew, one entry per CDR3 protein. There are around 12,000 distinct CDR3 sequences in the sample; roughly 80% occur only once, and roughly 8% lies in the top ten. The starting material was CD4+ T cells from blood, cultured in vitro, obtained after SARS-CoV-2 vaccination. The sequence derives from a human donor who received a COVID-19 vaccine.

The CDR3 region is CASSFGTPRYEQYF. Written as DNA, the CDR3 is TGTGCCAGCAGCTTCGGGACCCCGCGGTACGAGCAGTACTTT. The J gene is TRBJ1-6, the V gene TRBV7-9, with a possible D match to TRBD1 (5 bases). From germline, CDR1 is SEHNR and CDR2 FQNEAQ (reference sequence). The CDR3 is 14 residues long.